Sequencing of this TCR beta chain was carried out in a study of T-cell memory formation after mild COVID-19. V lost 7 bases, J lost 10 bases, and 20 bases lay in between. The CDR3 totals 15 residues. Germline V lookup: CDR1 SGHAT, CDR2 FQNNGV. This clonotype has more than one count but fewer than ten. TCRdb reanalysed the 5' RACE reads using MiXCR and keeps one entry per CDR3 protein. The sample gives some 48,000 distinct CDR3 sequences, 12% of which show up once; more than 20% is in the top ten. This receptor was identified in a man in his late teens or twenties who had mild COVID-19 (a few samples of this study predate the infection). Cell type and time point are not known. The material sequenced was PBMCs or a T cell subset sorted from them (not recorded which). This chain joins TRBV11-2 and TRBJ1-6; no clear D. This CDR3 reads CASTLRGGDGSPLHF. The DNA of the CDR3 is TGTGCCAGCACCCTGCGAGGAGGTGATGGATCACCCCTCCACTTT.